This note documents a single T cell receptor beta chain sequence. The data derive from a study of tumour-infiltrating T cells in Burkitt lymphoma. Sequenced by immunoSEQ multiplex PCR; TCRdb stores in-frame clones only, minus some. Of roughly 600 clones listed, about a sixth are singletons. The germline CDR1 and CDR2 sequences are LNHNV and YYDKDF (reference sequence). The CDR3 has 14 amino acids. Between the trimmed V and J ends, which lost 6 bases and 5 bases, there was a span of 14 bases. This chain uses TRBV15 with TRBJ2-1; no clear D gene. Input material: tumor tissue. This TCR derives from a human donor with Burkitt lymphoma. This CDR3 is CATSTKRPDNEQFF. The DNA of the CDR3 is TGTGCCACCAGTACCAAGAGGCCAGACAATGAGCAGTTCTTC. Full variable domain (rest looked up from reference TRBV15 and TRBJ2-1): DAMVIQNPRYQVTQFGKPVTLSCSQTLNHNVMYWYQQKSSQAPKLLFHYYDKDFNNEADTPDNFQSRRPNTSFCFLDIRSPGLGDTAMYLCATSTKRPDNEQFFGPGTRLTVL.